These 31 T cell receptor beta chains came from one sample sequenced in a study of CD8 T cells in Susac syndrome (dated by TCRdb to about 2019). Libraries were constructed by the immunoSEQ multiplex PCR assay. RNA was extracted using the RNeasy kit, and roughly 0.5 to 1 ug of the RNA was reverse transcribed with random hexamers. The raw public reads went through TCRdb reprocessing: fastp at Q25, MiXCR clone calling, in-frame beta chains kept. Entries are consolidated by CDR3 protein sequence, retaining the most common genes and DNA. The table for this sample lists about 300,000 distinct CDR3 sequences; about 91% of them were counted only once. The leading ten clones occupy 0.065% of the sample. The source material was CD4+ T cells from PBMCs. The receptors here all came from a human donor with multiple sclerosis.

This clonotype has a single count. V and J are TRBV20-1 and TRBJ1-2, with a possible D match to TRBD1 (5 bases). Per the germline V gene, CDR1 is DFQATT and CDR2 is SNEGSKA (reference sequence). V was cut by 6 bases and J by 8 bases, with 19 bases left in between. The CDR3 contains 13 residues. The CDR3 protein is CSAEDNSFEGYTF. The CDR3, as DNA: TGCAGTGCCGAGGACAACTCCTTCGAGGGCTACACCTTC.

The rearrangement links TRBV20-1 to TRBJ2-7; the match to TRBD2 covers 11 bases. The CDR3 contains 14 residues. V was pared by 6 bases and J by 4 bases, with 8 bases of the junction left unmatched. Looked up from germline, CDR1 is DFQATT and CDR2 is SNEGSKA (reference sequence). This CDR3 reads CSATGLAAGYEQYF. The DNA for the CDR3 is TGCAGTGCCACGGGACTAGCGGCGGGGTACGAGCAGTACTTC.

This chain joins TRBV3-1 and TRBJ1-1, with D hard to call. The V and J ends lost 3 bases and 7 bases respectively, with 9 bases between them. The CDR3 runs 12 residues. Per the germline V gene, CDR1 is LGHDT and CDR2 is YNNKEL (reference sequence). The CDR3 DNA reads as TGTGCCAGCAGCCAGAGGACGGGTGAAGCTTTCTTT. Amino acids: CASSQRTGEAFF.

This chain joins TRBV25-1 and TRBJ2-1; maybe TRBD2 (6 bases). CDR1 is MGHDK and CDR2 is SYGVNS in the germline V gene. The CDR3 is made up of 18 amino acids. The V end was cut by 2 bases, the J end by 6 bases, with 23 bases between. The CDR3 nucleotides read TGTGCCAGCAGTGAAGGGCTTGGGGGGAAGACCATTTTCAATGAGCAGTTCTTC. Protein: CASSEGLGGKTIFNEQFF.

V usage is TRBV4-3 and J usage is TRBJ2-1; tentative D call: TRBD2 (5 bases). Per the germline V gene, CDR1 is LGHNA and CDR2 is YSLEER. The germline V and J ends were trimmed by 4 bases and 4 bases, with 14 bases remaining between them. CDR3 length: 15 amino acids. CDR3 region: CASSLTSPLYNEQFF. The DNA for the CDR3 is TGCGCCAGCAGCCTAACTAGTCCCCTGTACAATGAGCAGTTCTTC.

The chain employs TRBV6-2 or TRBV6-3 and TRBJ2-1; no clear D gene. Germline assignment: CDR1 MNHEY and CDR2 SVGEGT. The CDR3 has 14 amino acids. Trimming took 2 bases from V and 5 from J, leaving 10 bases between them. The DNA of the CDR3 is TGTGCCAGCAGTTACGGTCGCGGAAACAATGAGCAGTTCTTC. It specifies CASSYGRGNNEQFF.

This clonotype was seen only once. This sequence joins TRBV7-9 and TRBJ2-1; D gene uncertain. V lost 1 base and J 6 bases, leaving 16 bases between the germline ends. Germline loops: CDR1 SEHNR, CDR2 FQNEAQ (reference sequence). The length of the CDR3 is 16 residues. The CDR3 loop reads CASSLVGMVKGNEQFF. CDR3 DNA: TGTGCCAGCAGCTTAGTCGGTATGGTGAAGGGCAATGAGCAGTTCTTC.

The V and J genes are TRBV20-1 and TRBJ2-1; 12 positions match TRBD2. The germline V gene has CDR1 DFQATT and CDR2 SNEGSKA (reference sequence). The junction had 6 bases not matched to a gene; V was cut back by 6 bases and J by 6 bases. The length of the CDR3 is 14 residues. CDR3 nucleotides: TGCAGTGCGCAGACTAGCGGGAGTTTCAATGAGCAGTTCTTC. The encoded protein is CSAQTSGSFNEQFF.

The gene calls are TRBV2 and TRBJ1-2; D possibly corresponds to TRBD1 (5 bases). The CDR3 length is 13 residues. The V gene's germline CDR1 is SNHLY and CDR2 FYNNEI. V lost 3 bases and J 6 bases, leaving 11 bases between the germline ends. The CDR3 sequence is CASSEVGRNGYTF. The CDR3 DNA follows: TGTGCCAGCAGTGAGGTGGGGCGCAATGGCTACACCTTC.

The chain recombines TRBV29-1 with TRBJ1-6; tentatively, D is TRBD1 (5 bases). Trimming shortened V by 6 bases and J by 8 bases, and 14 bases separated the two germline ends. Germline loops: CDR1 SQVTM, CDR2 ANQGSEA. The CDR3 length is 13 residues. This CDR3 reads CSVGDPPHSPLHF. The CDR3 region has the DNA TGCAGCGTCGGGGACCCACCACATTCACCCCTCCACTTT.

V gene TRBV18 combines with J gene TRBJ2-7; D is unresolved. The germline gives CDR1 KGHSH, CDR2 LQKENI. The CDR3 covers 16 residues. V was pared by 3 bases and J by 0 bases, with 15 bases between. The CDR3 region is CASSPLYGVGSYEQYF. CDR3 nucleotides: TGTGCCAGCTCACCTCTTTATGGAGTCGGCTCCTACGAGCAGTACTTC. Using reference TRBV18 and TRBJ2-7 for the parts outside the CDR3, the full variable domain is NAGVMQNPRHLVRRRGQEARLRCSPMKGHSHVYWYRQLPEEGLKFMVYLQKENIIDESGMPKERFSAEFPKEGPSILRIQQVVRGDSAAYFCASSPLYGVGSYEQYFGPGTRLTVT.

This clonotype was seen a single time. This rearrangement joins TRBV4-1 to TRBJ2-5; TRBD2 aligns across 8 bases. V lost 8 bases, J lost 4 bases, and 12 bases stayed unmatched. The CDR3 is 15 residues long. CDR1 MGHRA and CDR2 YSYEKL come from the germline V gene. The CDR3: CASARVGLVRETQYF. CDR3 bases: TGCGCCAGCGCTCGTGTGGGACTAGTAAGAGAGACCCAGTACTTC.

This chain links TRBV7-2 with TRBJ2-1; D gene ambiguous. V lost 5 bases and J 4 bases, leaving 12 bases between the germline ends. This CDR3 has 14 residues. Germline V gene data show CDR1 as SGHTA and CDR2 as FQGNSA. As DNA, the CDR3 is TGTGCCAGCAGCCCCCGACACCTATACAATGAGCAGTTCTTC. Amino acid sequence: CASSPRHLYNEQFF.

The chain has TRBV6-1 and TRBJ2-7; tentatively, D is TRBD2 (6 bases). The germline V and J ends were trimmed by 11 bases and 0 bases, with 17 bases remaining between them. Germline CDR1 MNHNS, CDR2 SASEGT. The CDR3 is 14 residues long. CDR3 sequence: CASTAGRSSYEQYF. In DNA form, the CDR3 reads TGTGCCTCGACTGCGGGGAGAAGCTCCTACGAGCAGTACTTC.

The V call is TRBV18, the J call TRBJ1-6, with a weak D call TRBD1 (5 bases). The V end was cut by 4 bases, the J end by 4 bases, with 11 bases between. The CDR3 covers 15 residues. The germline V gene encodes CDR1 KGHSH and CDR2 LQKENI. CDR3 in amino acids: CASSRDGNYNSPLHF. In DNA, the CDR3 is TGTGCCAGCTCACGGGACGGGAATTATAATTCACCCCTCCACTTT.

This chain joins TRBV2 and TRBJ2-2, with TRBD2 matching 12 bases. Germline trimming cut 2 bases from V and 6 bases from J; bases unmatched to any gene: 10. Germline loops: CDR1 SNHLY, CDR2 FYNNEI. The CDR3 totals 18 residues. The CDR3 spells CASSERRLAGGPAGELFF. The CDR3 nucleotides read TGTGCCAGCAGTGAAAGGCGGCTAGCGGGAGGGCCAGCCGGGGAGCTGTTTTTT.

This chain joins TRBV9 and TRBJ2-6, with D perhaps being TRBD1 or TRBD2 (5 bases each). CDR1 SGDLS and CDR2 YYNGEE come from the germline V gene. V shed 2 bases and J shed 0 bases, with 15 bases lying between them. The CDR3 covers 18 residues. As DNA, the CDR3 is TGTGCCAGCAGCGTTTCCGGGACGGGCGCCTCTGGGGCCAACGTCCTGACTTTC. This translates into CASSVSGTGASGANVLTF.

The V and J genes are TRBV6-2 or TRBV6-3 and TRBJ2-1; TRBD1 is a possible D gene (6 bases). Germline V CDR1 and CDR2: MNHEY, SVGEGT. This CDR3 is 14 amino acids long. V was pared by 4 bases and J by 4 bases, with 11 bases between. CDR3 bases: TGTGCCAGCAGTTGGGCAGGGGCGTACAATGAGCAGTTCTTC. Translation: CASSWAGAYNEQFF.

The J gene is TRBJ2-2, the V gene TRBV5-1; the D gene is possibly TRBD1 (5 bases). This CDR3 region has 15 residues. Germline CDR1 and CDR2: SGHRS and YFSETQ. The ends were cut back, 4 bases at V and 2 bases at J, with 12 bases in the middle. CDR3 amino acids: CASSPDRSNTGELFF. The CDR3 region has the DNA TGCGCCAGCAGCCCCGACAGATCCAACACCGGGGAGCTGTTTTTT.

V is TRBV23-1 and J is TRBJ1-5; maybe TRBD1 (5 bases). TRBV23-1 is sorted into the ORF group, with uncertain function. The CDR3 consists of 14 residues. The germline V and J ends were trimmed by 4 bases and 2 bases, with 9 bases remaining between them. The CDR3 DNA follows: TGCGCCAGCAGTCCCGGCAGGGGCAATCAGCCCCAGCATTTT. Its translation: CASSPGRGNQPQHF.

The genes are TRBV6-6 and TRBJ2-2; 8 nucleotides match TRBD2. V was pared by 9 bases and J by 7 bases, with 4 bases of the junction left unmatched. The germline gives CDR1 MNHNY, CDR2 SVGAGI (reference sequence). The CDR3 sequence is 12 residues long. CDR3 loop: CASSGAGGELFF. The CDR3 DNA reads TGTGCCAGTAGCGGGGCGGGCGGGGAGCTGTTTTTT.

The rearrangement links TRBV19 to TRBJ2-6; D might be TRBD1 or TRBD2, each matching 5 bases. The germline CDR1 and CDR2 sequences are LNHDA and SQIVND (reference sequence). This CDR3 has 16 residues. Trimming stripped 8 bases from V and 4 bases from J, with 18 bases between. The CDR3 coding sequence is TGTGCCAGTCGTCCGGGACCCCGCGACGGGGCCAACGTCCTGACTTTC. This translates into CASRPGPRDGANVLTF.

This chain joins TRBV12-3 or TRBV12-4 and TRBJ2-1; a weak D match, TRBD2 (5 bases). The CDR3 loop spans 13 amino acids. V lost 1 base and J 8 bases, leaving 9 bases between the germline ends. CDR3 coding DNA: TGTGCCAGCAGTTTAGTGGGAGTGGATGAGCAGTTCTTC. This gives the protein CASSLVGVDEQFF.

This chain links TRBV5-4 with TRBJ2-5; 7 bases line up with TRBD1. CDR3 length equals 14 residues. Germline V gives CDR1 SGHNT, CDR2 YYREEE (reference sequence). Losses at the gene ends were 4 bases for V and 3 bases for J; bases not matched to a gene: 6. For the CDR3, the DNA is TGTGCCAGCAGCAAGACAGGGATAGAAGAGACCCAGTACTTC. Amino acids: CASSKTGIEETQYF.

The chain is built from TRBV30 and TRBJ2-5, with TRBD1 identical over 8 bases. This CDR3 spans 12 amino acids. CDR1 GTSNPN and CDR2 SVGIG come from the germline V gene (reference sequence). V shed 4 bases and J 5 bases; nucleotides not matched to a gene: 3. The CDR3 nucleotides read TGTGCCTGGATCAGACAGGGGGAGACCCAGTACTTC. Translating it yields CAWIRQGETQYF.

The J gene is TRBJ1-2, the V gene TRBV25-1, with a tentative D call TRBD1 (5 bases). V dropped 6 bases and J dropped 2 bases, with 13 bases sitting between them. The CDR3 is 14 residues long. From germline, CDR1 is MGHDK and CDR2 SYGVNS. The CDR3: CASRRPGLNYGYTF. Written as DNA, the CDR3 is TGTGCCAGCAGACGACCAGGGTTGAACTATGGCTACACCTTC.

This clonotype occurred once. J is TRBJ2-5 and V is TRBV6-2 or TRBV6-3; unclear D gene. The CDR3 spans 11 residues. Germline CDR1 is MNHEY and CDR2 is SVGEGT. V gave up 5 bases and J gave up 5 bases, with 6 bases separating them. The CDR3 DNA reads TGTGCCAGCAGTCAGTGGGAGACCCAGTACTTC. Translated: CASSQWETQYF.

The V gene is TRBV20-1, the J gene TRBJ2-7, with 11 bases that match TRBD2. The CDR3 sequence is 16 residues long. V was clipped by 2 bases and J by 4 bases; unmatched bases: 10. Per germline, CDR1 DFQATT and CDR2 SNEGSKA (reference sequence). The DNA for the CDR3 is TGCAGTGCTAGAAATAGCGGGGGGGCCGGGGCTTACGAGCAGTACTTC. Encoded protein: CSARNSGGAGAYEQYF.

The chain recombines TRBV10-2 with TRBJ1-2; D remains unclear. The CDR3 has 13 residues. Germline V gene lookup returns CDR1 WSHSY and CDR2 SAAADI. With 7 bases removed from V and 0 bases from J, the gap between germline ends came to 9 bases. CDR3: CASKATSNYGYTF. The CDR3 nucleotides read TGCGCCAGCAAGGCAACCTCTAACTATGGCTACACCTTC.

The chain combines TRBV5-1 with TRBJ1-2, with 9 bases lining up with TRBD1. V was pared by 0 bases and J by 3 bases, with 9 bases of the junction left unmatched. The CDR3 has 17 residues. Germline CDR1 SGHRS, CDR2 YFSETQ. The CDR3 DNA sequence: TGCGCCAGCAGCTTGGGAAACAGGGGGCGAGAGCACTATGGCTACACCTTC. Translation gives CASSLGNRGREHYGYTF.

V and J are TRBV6-5 and TRBJ1-1, with D tentatively TRBD1 (5 bases). Trimming took off 5 bases at V and 5 bases at J, with 15 bases between the two ends. Germline-derived CDR1 and CDR2 are MNHEY and SVGAGI. The CDR3 covers 14 residues. CDR3 DNA sequence: TGTGCCAGCAGTCGAGGGGTGAGAGGGACTGAAGCTTTCTTT. Its translation is CASSRGVRGTEAFF.